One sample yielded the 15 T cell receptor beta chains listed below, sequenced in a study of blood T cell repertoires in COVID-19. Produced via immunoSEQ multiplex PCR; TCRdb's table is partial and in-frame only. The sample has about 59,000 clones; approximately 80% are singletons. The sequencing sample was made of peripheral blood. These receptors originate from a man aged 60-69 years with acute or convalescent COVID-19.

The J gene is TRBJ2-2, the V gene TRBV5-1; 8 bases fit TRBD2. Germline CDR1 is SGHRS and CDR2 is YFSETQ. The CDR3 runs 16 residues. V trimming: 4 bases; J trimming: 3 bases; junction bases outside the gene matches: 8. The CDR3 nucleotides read TGCGCCAGCAGCGCGCCCGGGACTAGAGACACCGGGGAGCTGTTTTTT. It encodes CASSAPGTRDTGELFF.

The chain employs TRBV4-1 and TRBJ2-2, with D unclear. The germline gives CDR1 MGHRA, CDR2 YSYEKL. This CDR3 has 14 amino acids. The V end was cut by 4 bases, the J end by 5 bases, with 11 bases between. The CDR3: CASSPLLRTGELFF. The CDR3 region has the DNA TGCGCCAGCAGCCCTTTGTTGCGTACCGGGGAGCTGTTTTTT.

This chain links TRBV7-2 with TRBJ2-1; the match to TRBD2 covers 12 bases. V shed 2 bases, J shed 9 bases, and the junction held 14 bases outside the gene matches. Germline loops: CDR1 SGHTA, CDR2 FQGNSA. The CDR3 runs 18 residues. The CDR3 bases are TGTGCCAGCAGCTTAAGGTTTTTGGCTAGCGGGGGGGCGGTTGAGCAGTTCTTC. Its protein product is CASSLRFLASGGAVEQFF.

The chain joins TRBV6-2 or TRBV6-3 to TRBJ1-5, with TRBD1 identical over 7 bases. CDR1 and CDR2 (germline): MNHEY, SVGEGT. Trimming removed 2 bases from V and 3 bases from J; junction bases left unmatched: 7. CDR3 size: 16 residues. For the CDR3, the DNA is TGTGCCAGCAGTTACCCCAAGACAGGGTCCAATCAGCCCCAGCATTTT. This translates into CASSYPKTGSNQPQHF.

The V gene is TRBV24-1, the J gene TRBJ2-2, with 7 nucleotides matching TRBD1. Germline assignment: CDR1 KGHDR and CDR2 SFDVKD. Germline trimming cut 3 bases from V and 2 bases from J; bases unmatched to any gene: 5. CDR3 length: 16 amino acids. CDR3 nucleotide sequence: TGTGCCACCAGTGATGCGGACAGGTTCAACACCGGGGAGCTGTTTTTT. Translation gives CATSDADRFNTGELFF.

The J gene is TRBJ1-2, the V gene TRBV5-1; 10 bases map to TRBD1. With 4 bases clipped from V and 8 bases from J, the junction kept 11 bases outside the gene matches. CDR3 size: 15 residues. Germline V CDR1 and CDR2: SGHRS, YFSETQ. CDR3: CASSRTTGGEEGYTF. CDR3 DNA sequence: TGCGCCAGCAGCAGGACGACAGGGGGCGAGGAGGGCTACACCTTC.

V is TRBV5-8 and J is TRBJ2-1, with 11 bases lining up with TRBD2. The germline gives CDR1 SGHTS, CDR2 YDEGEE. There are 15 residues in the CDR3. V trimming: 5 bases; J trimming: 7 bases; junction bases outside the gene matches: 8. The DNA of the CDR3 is TGTGCCAGCAGATCCGGGACTAGCGGTGATAATGAGCAGTTCTTC. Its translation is CASRSGTSGDNEQFF.

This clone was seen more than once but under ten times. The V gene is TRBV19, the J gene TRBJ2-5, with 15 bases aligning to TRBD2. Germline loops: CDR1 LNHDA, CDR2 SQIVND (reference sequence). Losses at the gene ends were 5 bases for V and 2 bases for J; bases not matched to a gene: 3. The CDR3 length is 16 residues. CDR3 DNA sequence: TGTGCCAGTAGTGTCGGACTAGCGGGGGGGCAAGAGACCCAGTACTTC. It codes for CASSVGLAGGQETQYF.

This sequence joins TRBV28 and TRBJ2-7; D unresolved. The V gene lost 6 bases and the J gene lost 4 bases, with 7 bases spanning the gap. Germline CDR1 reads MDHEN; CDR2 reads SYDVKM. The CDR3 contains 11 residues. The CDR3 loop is CASSHQYEQYF. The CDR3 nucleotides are TGTGCCAGCAGCCATCAATACGAGCAGTACTTC.

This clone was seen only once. This CDR3 reads CASSLFSTGELFF. The CDR3 region has the DNA TGTGCCAGCAGCTTGTTTAGTACCGGGGAGCTGTTTTTT. V and J are TRBV5-6 and TRBJ2-2; no firm D call. CDR1 is SGHDT and CDR2 is YYEEEE in the germline V gene. V was clipped by 1 base and J by 5 bases, with 6 bases between them. The CDR3 extends over 13 amino acids.

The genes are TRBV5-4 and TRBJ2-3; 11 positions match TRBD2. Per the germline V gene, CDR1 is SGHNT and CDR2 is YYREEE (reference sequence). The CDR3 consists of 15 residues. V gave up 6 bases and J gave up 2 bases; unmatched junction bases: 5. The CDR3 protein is CASTPLAGVTDTQYF. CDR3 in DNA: TGTGCCAGCACCCCACTAGCGGGGGTCACAGATACGCAGTATTTT.

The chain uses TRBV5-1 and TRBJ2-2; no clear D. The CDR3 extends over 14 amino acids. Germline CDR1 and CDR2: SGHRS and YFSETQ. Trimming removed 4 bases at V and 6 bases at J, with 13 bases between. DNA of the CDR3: TGCGCCAGCAGCCCGTCTGGGCGTGCCGGGGAGCTGTTTTTT. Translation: CASSPSGRAGELFF. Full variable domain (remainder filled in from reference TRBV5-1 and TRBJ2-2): KAGVTQTPRYLIKTRGQQVTLSCSPISGHRSVSWYQQTPGQGLQFLFEYFSETQRNKGNFPGRFSGRQFSNSRSEMNVSTLELGDSALYLCASSPSGRAGELFFGEGSRLTVL.

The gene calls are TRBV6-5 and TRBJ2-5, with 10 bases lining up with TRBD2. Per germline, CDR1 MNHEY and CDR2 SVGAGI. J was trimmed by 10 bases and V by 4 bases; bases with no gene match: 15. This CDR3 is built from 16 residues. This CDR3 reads CASSSPGGSGGPDQYF. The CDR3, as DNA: TGTGCCAGCAGTTCACCCGGGGGTAGCGGGGGGCCCGACCAGTACTTC.

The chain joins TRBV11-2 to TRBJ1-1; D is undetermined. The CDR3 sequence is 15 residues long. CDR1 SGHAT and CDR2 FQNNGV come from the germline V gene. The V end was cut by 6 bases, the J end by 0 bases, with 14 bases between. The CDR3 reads CASRPISIMNTEAFF. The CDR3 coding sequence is TGTGCCAGCAGGCCAATCAGTATCATGAACACTGAAGCTTTCTTT.

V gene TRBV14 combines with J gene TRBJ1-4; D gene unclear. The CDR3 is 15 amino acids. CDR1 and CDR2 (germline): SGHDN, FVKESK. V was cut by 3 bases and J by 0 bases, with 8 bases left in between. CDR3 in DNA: TGTGCCAGCAGCCATACAGTCGCAACTAATGAAAAACTGTTTTTT. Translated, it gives CASSHTVATNEKLFF.